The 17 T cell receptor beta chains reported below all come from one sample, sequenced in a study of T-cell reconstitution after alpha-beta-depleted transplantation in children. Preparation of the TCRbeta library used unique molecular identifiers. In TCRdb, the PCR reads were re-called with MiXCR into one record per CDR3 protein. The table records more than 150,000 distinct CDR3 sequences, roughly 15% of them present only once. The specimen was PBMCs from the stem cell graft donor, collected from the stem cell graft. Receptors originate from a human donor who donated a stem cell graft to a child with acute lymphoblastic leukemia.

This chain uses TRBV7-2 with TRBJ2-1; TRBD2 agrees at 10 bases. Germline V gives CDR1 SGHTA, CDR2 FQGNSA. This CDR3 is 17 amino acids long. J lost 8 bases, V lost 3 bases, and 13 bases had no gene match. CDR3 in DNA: TGTGCCAGCAGCTTGGGTAGCGGGAGGTCCACTAGGGATGAGCAGTTCTTC. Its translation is CASSLGSGRSTRDEQFF. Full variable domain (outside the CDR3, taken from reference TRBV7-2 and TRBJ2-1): GAGVSQSPSNKVTEKGKDVELRCDPISGHTALYWYRQSLGQGLEFLIYFQGNSAPDKSGLPSDRFSAERTGGSVSTLTIQRTQQEDSAVYLCASSLGSGRSTRDEQFFGPGTRLTVL.

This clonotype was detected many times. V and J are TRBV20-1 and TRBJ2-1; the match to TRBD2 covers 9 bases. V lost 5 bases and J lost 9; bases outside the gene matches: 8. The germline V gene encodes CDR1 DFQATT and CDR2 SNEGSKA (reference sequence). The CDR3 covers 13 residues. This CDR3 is CSAPLGGRGEQFF. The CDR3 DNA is TGCAGTGCTCCCTTGGGCGGGAGGGGTGAGCAGTTCTTC.

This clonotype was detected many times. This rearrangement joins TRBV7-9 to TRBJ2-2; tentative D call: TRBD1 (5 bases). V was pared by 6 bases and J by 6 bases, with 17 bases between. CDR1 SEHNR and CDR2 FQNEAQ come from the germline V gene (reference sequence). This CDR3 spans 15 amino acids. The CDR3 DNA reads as TGTGCCAGCAGAGGGGTAGGGCCATACTCCGGGGAGCTGTTTTTT. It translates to CASRGVGPYSGELFF.

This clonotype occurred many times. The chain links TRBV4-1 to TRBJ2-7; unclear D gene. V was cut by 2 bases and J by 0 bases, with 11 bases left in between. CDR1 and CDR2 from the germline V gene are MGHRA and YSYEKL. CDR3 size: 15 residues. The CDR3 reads CASSQSDDSSYEQYF. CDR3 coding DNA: TGCGCCAGCAGCCAATCCGACGATAGCTCCTACGAGCAGTACTTC.

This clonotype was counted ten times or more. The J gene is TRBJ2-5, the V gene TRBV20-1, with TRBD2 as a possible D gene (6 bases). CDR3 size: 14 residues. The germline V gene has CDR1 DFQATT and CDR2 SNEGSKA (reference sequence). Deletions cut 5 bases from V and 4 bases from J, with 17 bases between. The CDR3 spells CSAPLSGGAETQYF. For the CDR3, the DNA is TGCAGTGCTCCCCTATCCGGGGGAGCAGAGACCCAGTACTTC.

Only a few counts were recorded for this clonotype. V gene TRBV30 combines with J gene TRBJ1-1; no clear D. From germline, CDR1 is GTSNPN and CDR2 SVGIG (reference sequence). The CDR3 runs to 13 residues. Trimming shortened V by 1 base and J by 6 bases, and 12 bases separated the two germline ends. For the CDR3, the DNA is TGTGCCTGGAGTGCCCATCGAACGGCTGAAGCTTTCTTT. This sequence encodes CAWSAHRTAEAFF.

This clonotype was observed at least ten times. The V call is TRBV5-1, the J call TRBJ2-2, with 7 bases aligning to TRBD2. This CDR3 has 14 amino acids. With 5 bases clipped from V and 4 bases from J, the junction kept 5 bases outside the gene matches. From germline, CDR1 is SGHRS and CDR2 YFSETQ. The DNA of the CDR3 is TGCGCCAGCAGTATGCTAGCGGTCACCGGGGAGCTGTTTTTT. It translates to CASSMLAVTGELFF.

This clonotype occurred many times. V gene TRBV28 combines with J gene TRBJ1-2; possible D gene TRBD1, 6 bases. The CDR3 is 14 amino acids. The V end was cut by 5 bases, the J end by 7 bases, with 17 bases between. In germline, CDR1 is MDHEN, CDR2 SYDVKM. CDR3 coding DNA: TGTGCCAGCAGTCTCTCAACAGGGACGGGTGGCTACACCTTC. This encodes CASSLSTGTGGYTF.

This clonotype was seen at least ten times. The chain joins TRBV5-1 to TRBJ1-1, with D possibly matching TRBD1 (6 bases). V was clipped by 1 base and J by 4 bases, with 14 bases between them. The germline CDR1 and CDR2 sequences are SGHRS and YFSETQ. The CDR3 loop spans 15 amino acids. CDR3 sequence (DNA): TGCGCCAGCAGCTTGCGGCCGGGGGCAAGCACTGAAGCTTTCTTT. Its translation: CASSLRPGASTEAFF.

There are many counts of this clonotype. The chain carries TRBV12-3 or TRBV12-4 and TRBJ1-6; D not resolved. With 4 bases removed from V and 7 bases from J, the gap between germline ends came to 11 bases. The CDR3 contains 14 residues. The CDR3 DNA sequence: TGTGCCAGCAGTTATCATCGACAAAATTCACCCCTCCACTTT. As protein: CASSYHRQNSPLHF.

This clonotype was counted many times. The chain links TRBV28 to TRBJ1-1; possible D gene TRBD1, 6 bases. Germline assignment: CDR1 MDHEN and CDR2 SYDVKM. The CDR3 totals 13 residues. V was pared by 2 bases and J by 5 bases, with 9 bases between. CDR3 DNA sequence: TGTGCCAGCAGTTTACCGAGGGGGACTGAAGCTTTCTTT. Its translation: CASSLPRGTEAFF.

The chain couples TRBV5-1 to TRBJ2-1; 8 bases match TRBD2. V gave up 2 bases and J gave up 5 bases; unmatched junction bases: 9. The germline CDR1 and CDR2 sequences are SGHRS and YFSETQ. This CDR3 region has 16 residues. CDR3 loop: CASSLSGTRTNNEQFF. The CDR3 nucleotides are TGCGCCAGCAGCTTATCCGGGACTAGAACGAACAATGAGCAGTTCTTC.

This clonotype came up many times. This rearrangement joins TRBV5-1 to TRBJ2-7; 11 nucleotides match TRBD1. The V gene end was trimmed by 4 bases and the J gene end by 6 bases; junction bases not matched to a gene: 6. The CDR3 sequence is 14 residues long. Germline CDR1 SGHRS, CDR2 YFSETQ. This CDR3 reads CASSQGQGEIEQYF. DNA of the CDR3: TGCGCCAGCAGCCAGGGACAGGGGGAGATCGAGCAGTACTTC. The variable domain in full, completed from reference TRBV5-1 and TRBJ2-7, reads KAGVTQTPRYLIKTRGQQVTLSCSPISGHRSVSWYQQTPGQGLQFLFEYFSETQRNKGNFPGRFSGRQFSNSRSEMNVSTLELGDSALYLCASSQGQGEIEQYFGPGTRLTVT.

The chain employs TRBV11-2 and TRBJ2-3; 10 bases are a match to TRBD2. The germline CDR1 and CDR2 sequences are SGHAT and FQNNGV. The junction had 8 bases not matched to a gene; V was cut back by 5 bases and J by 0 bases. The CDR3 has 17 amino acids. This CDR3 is CASSVQLAGYSTDTQYF. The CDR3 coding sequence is TGTGCCAGCAGCGTCCAACTAGCGGGATATAGCACAGATACGCAGTATTTT.

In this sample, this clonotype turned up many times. This CDR3 is CSAKRGGEHTGELFF. The CDR3 bases are TGCAGTGCTAAGAGAGGGGGCGAGCACACCGGGGAGCTGTTTTTT. The chain links TRBV20-1 to TRBJ2-2; TRBD1 matches 7 bases. Germline values: CDR1 DFQATT, CDR2 SNEGSKA (reference sequence). The CDR3 sequence is 15 residues long. V gave up 4 bases and J gave up 3 bases; unmatched junction bases: 8.

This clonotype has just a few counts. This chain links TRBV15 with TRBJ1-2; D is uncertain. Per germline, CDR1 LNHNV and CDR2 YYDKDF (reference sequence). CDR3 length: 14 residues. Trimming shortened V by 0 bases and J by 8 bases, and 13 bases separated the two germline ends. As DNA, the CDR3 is TGTGCCACCAGCAGAGAGGTCAATGCTGGAGGCTACACCTTC. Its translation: CATSREVNAGGYTF.

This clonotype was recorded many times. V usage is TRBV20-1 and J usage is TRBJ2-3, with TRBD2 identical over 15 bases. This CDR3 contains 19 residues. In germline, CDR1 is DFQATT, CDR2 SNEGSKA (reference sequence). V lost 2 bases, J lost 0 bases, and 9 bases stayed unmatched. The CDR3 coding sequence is TGCAGTGCTAGACACCCCGGGACTAGCGGGAGGCTTAGCACAGATACGCAGTATTTT. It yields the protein CSARHPGTSGRLSTDTQYF.